This T cell receptor (beta chain) was captured in a study of CD8 T cells in Susac syndrome. RNA totalling roughly 0.45 to 1 ug underwent reverse transcription with random hexamers. The CDR3 of TCR beta was amplified by immunoSEQ multiplex PCR across 54 Vbeta and 13 Jbeta. TCRdb redid the calling of the immunoSEQ multiplex PCR reads with MiXCR, one entry per CDR3 protein. The table lists approximately 190,000 distinct CDR3 sequences, more than 85% of them singletons. V lost 8 bases, J lost 6 bases, and 21 bases lay in between. Germline V gene data show CDR1 as MNHEY and CDR2 as SMNVEV (reference sequence). CDR3 length: 15 residues.

The receptor was derived from a human donor with Susac syndrome. Sequencing used CD8+ T cells from PBMCs. The chain carries TRBV27 and TRBJ2-3, with D perhaps assigned TRBD1 or TRBD2 (5 bases each). The CDR3: CASGSAGTGPDTQYF. The CDR3 coding sequence is TGTGCCAGCGGTAGCGCAGGGACGGGCCCCGATACGCAGTATTTT.